These 15 T cell receptor beta chains came from one sample sequenced in a study of OX40 agonist ivuxolimab in advanced cancers. Sequencing used immunoSEQ multiplex PCR; TCRdb keeps in-frame clones, though not all of them. The sample contains 73,000 or so clones, 92% of which appear only once. This material consisted of CD4+ or CD8+ T cells sorted from blood, taken in a trial of the OX40 agonist ivuxolimab. Receptor source: an adult with an advanced solid tumor such as melanoma, head and neck, liver or kidney cancer.

The chain recombines TRBV9 with TRBJ2-7; 13 nucleotides match TRBD2. The length of the CDR3 is 15 residues. The V gene end was trimmed by 3 bases and the J gene end by 7 bases; junction bases not matched to a gene: 7. Germline V lookup: CDR1 SGDLS, CDR2 YYNGEE. CDR3 region: CASSATSGRFIEQYF. The CDR3, as DNA: TGTGCCAGCAGCGCGACTAGCGGGAGGTTTATTGAGCAGTACTTC.

This chain connects TRBV4-3 to TRBJ1-2; perhaps TRBD1 as D (6 bases). V was trimmed by 3 bases and J by 5 bases, leaving 13 bases between them. This CDR3 region has 14 residues. The germline CDR1 and CDR2 sequences are LGHNA and YSLEER. This CDR3 is CASSQGTPAYGYTF. CDR3 sequence (DNA): TGCGCCAGCAGCCAGGGGACACCCGCTTATGGCTACACCTTC.

The rearrangement links TRBV7-2 to TRBJ1-2, with 12 bases identical to TRBD1. The CDR3 extends over 16 amino acids. Germline V gene sequence: CDR1 SGHTA, CDR2 FQGNSA. Losses at the gene ends were 1 base for V and 6 bases for J; bases not matched to a gene: 6. CDR3 bases: TGTGCCAGCAGCTTAGTGTACGGGACAGGGGGCAATGGCTACACCTTC. This sequence encodes CASSLVYGTGGNGYTF. The full variable domain, rest sourced from reference TRBV7-2 and TRBJ1-2, is GAGVSQSPSNKVTEKGKDVELRCDPISGHTALYWYRQSLGQGLEFLIYFQGNSAPDKSGLPSDRFSAERTGGSVSTLTIQRTQQEDSAVYLCASSLVYGTGGNGYTFGSGTRLTVV.

The rearrangement uses TRBV2 and TRBJ2-5; D is possibly TRBD1 (6 bases). The germline gives CDR1 SNHLY, CDR2 FYNNEI. V gave up 4 bases and J gave up 2 bases, with 8 bases separating them. CDR3 length: 13 residues. CDR3 sequence: CASSVRGQETQYF. The CDR3 DNA reads as TGTGCCAGCAGTGTCAGGGGTCAAGAGACCCAGTACTTC.

To note about this clone: The junction departs from germline at one end; a sequencing error may be responsible. The gene calls are TRBV6-1 and TRBJ2-1; 10 nucleotides agree with TRBD2. Germline V gene lookup returns CDR1 MNHNS and CDR2 SASEGT. The CDR3 consists of 15 residues. CDR3 DNA sequence: TGTGCCAGCAGTCAAGCGGGAGGGAGGAACAATGAGCAGTTCTTC. It codes for CASSQAGGRNNEQFF.

The chain employs TRBV19 and TRBJ2-7; possibly TRBD1 for D (5 bases). Germline lookup yields CDR1 LNHDA and CDR2 SQIVND (reference sequence). With 6 bases removed from V and 0 bases from J, the gap between germline ends came to 12 bases. The CDR3 covers 14 residues. Here the CDR3 DNA reads TGTGCCAGTAGCCTGGGGCCGAGCTCCTACGAGCAGTACTTC. Translation: CASSLGPSSYEQYF.

The chain recombines TRBV5-4 with TRBJ2-3; D perhaps matches TRBD2 (6 bases). The germline V gene encodes CDR1 SGHNT and CDR2 YYREEE (reference sequence). Between the trimmed V and J ends, which lost 1 base and 0 bases, there was a span of 12 bases. CDR3 length: 16 amino acids. The CDR3, as DNA: TGTGCCAGCAGCTTGCAGTCCGGGACTAGCACAGATACGCAGTATTTT. This gives the protein CASSLQSGTSTDTQYF.

This chain joins TRBV11-2 and TRBJ2-4; D is possibly TRBD2 (5 bases). Germline V lookup: CDR1 SGHAT, CDR2 FQNNGV. V shed 5 bases and J shed 9 bases, with 11 bases lying between them. This CDR3 comprises 12 residues. DNA of the CDR3: TGTGCCAGCAGCAACCCCGCGGGCATTCAGTACTTC. The encoded protein is CASSNPAGIQYF.

J is TRBJ2-2 and V is TRBV7-9; possibly TRBD1 for D (5 bases). Germline lookup yields CDR1 SEHNR and CDR2 FQNEAQ (reference sequence). V lost 2 bases and J 2 bases, leaving 9 bases between the germline ends. This CDR3 is built from 15 residues. The CDR3: CASSLPGLNTGELFF. The CDR3 DNA sequence: TGTGCCAGCAGCTTACCAGGGCTCAACACCGGGGAGCTGTTTTTT.

This chain joins TRBV11-3 and TRBJ2-2, with 9 nucleotides matching TRBD1. The CDR3 is 18 amino acids. J lost 0 bases, V lost 5 bases, and 10 bases had no gene match. Germline CDR1 and CDR2: SGHNT and YENEEA. The CDR3 loop is CASSPGPGQGSNTGELFF. DNA for the CDR3: TGTGCCAGCAGCCCGGGACCCGGACAGGGGTCGAACACCGGGGAGCTGTTTTTT.

The V call is TRBV7-6, the J call TRBJ1-2; D unclear. The CDR3 has 14 amino acids. V lost 5 bases to trimming and J lost 4 bases, with 14 bases between them. Per germline, CDR1 SGHVS and CDR2 FNYEAQ. CDR3 loop: CASSPKGRPYGYTF. The CDR3 DNA is TGTGCCAGCAGCCCCAAGGGTAGGCCCTATGGCTACACCTTC.

This clone has just one count. The DNA of the CDR3 is TGTGCCAGCAGTTTTAGGGGGGGAAACACCATATATTTT. This translates into CASSFRGGNTIYF. The rearrangement uses TRBV27 and TRBJ1-3, with D perhaps TRBD1 (6 bases). Germline lookup yields CDR1 MNHEY and CDR2 SMNVEV (reference sequence). Deletions cut 3 bases from V and 4 bases from J, with 7 bases between. This CDR3 comprises 13 residues.

The chain is built from TRBV9 and TRBJ2-7; 8 bases fit TRBD2. The J segment lost 3 bases and the V segment lost 4 bases, leaving 6 bases of the junction unmatched. This CDR3 has 14 residues. Germline CDR1 reads SGDLS; CDR2 reads YYNGEE. The CDR3 DNA reads as TGTGCCAGCAGCTCTTTTAGCGGGAACTACGAGCAGTACTTC. It is translated as CASSSFSGNYEQYF.

The rearrangement uses TRBV7-9 and TRBJ2-7; D gene unclear. Per the germline V gene, CDR1 is SEHNR and CDR2 is FQNEAQ (reference sequence). Trimming took off 5 bases at V and 4 bases at J, with 6 bases between the two ends. The CDR3 length is 11 residues. The CDR3 coding sequence is TGTGCCAGCAGCACGGAATACGAGCAGTACTTC. Translated, it gives CASSTEYEQYF.

The chain couples TRBV6-1 to TRBJ1-6, with TRBD1 identical over 10 bases. Germline V CDR1 and CDR2: MNHNS, SASEGT. V lost 6 bases and J lost 9; bases outside the gene matches: 2. The CDR3 contains 13 residues. CDR3 sequence (DNA): TGTGCCAGCAGAGGACAGGGGGGTTCACCCCTCCACTTT. Protein product: CASRGQGGSPLHF.